These 19 T cell receptor beta chains were sequenced from one sample in a study of cytomegalovirus exposure and HLA in healthy donors. A multiplex PCR was run with 60 Vbeta primers and 13 Jbeta primers. Libraries were prepared by immunoSEQ multiplex PCR; TCRdb keeps only in-frame clonotypes and omits some of them. The table counts around 200,000 clones; 0.95% to 1.3% lies in the top ten. Sequences were obtained from PBMCs. The receptors stem from a girl aged 2 to 9 in good health and CMV-seropositive.

This chain links TRBV6-6 with TRBJ2-7; tentative D call: TRBD1 (6 bases). Deletions cut 0 bases from V and 2 bases from J, with 14 bases between. The CDR3 spans 16 residues. Per germline, CDR1 MNHNY and CDR2 SVGAGI (reference sequence). CDR3: CASSYSRQGQTYEQYF. CDR3 nucleotide sequence: TGTGCCAGCAGTTACTCGAGGCAGGGGCAGACCTACGAGCAGTACTTC.

The chain couples TRBV10-3 to TRBJ2-6; TRBD2 agrees at 8 bases. The J segment lost 1 base and the V segment lost 2 bases, leaving 4 bases of the junction unmatched. This CDR3 contains 17 residues. Germline V gene lookup returns CDR1 ENHRY and CDR2 SYGVKD. The CDR3 here is CAISEPGLESGANVLTF. The CDR3 nucleotides are TGTGCCATCAGTGAGCCGGGACTAGAATCTGGGGCCAACGTCCTGACTTTC.

This chain joins TRBV15 and TRBJ1-1; possible D gene TRBD1, 6 bases. With 0 bases removed from V and 5 bases from J, the gap between germline ends came to 16 bases. Germline V lookup: CDR1 LNHNV, CDR2 YYDKDF (reference sequence). CDR3 length: 16 residues. The CDR3: CATSRDPGTRGTEAFF. In nucleotides, the CDR3 is TGTGCCACCAGCAGAGATCCGGGGACAAGAGGGACTGAAGCTTTCTTT.

J is TRBJ2-7 and V is TRBV18, with 7 positions matching TRBD2. This CDR3 contains 15 residues. From germline, CDR1 is KGHSH and CDR2 LQKENI. The V segment lost 6 bases and the J segment 1 base; nucleotides outside the gene matches: 9. CDR3 sequence reads: CASSPSAGASYEQYF. As DNA, the CDR3 is TGTGCCAGCTCGCCGTCGGCGGGAGCATCCTACGAGCAGTACTTC.

The V and J genes are TRBV5-1 and TRBJ2-3; 8 bases map to TRBD2. There are 15 residues in the CDR3. CDR1 is SGHRS and CDR2 is YFSETQ in the germline V gene. V was clipped by 7 bases and J by 4 bases; unmatched bases: 11. The CDR3 loop is CASSQSGSGADTQYF. CDR3 DNA: TGCGCCAGCTCTCAGAGCGGGAGCGGGGCAGATACGCAGTATTTT.

The V and J genes are TRBV7-9 and TRBJ2-1; 8 bases line up with TRBD1. This CDR3 has 18 amino acids. V dropped 1 base and J dropped 8; count of bases not matched to a gene: 16. CDR1 and CDR2 (germline): SEHNR, FQNEAQ (reference sequence). CDR3 loop: CASSLVGRPGGVADEQFF. CDR3 DNA sequence: TGTGCCAGCAGCTTAGTGGGGCGGCCAGGGGGCGTCGCCGATGAGCAGTTCTTC. Variable domain in full (rest from reference TRBV7-9 and TRBJ2-1): DTGVSQNPRHKITKRGQNVTFRCDPISEHNRLYWYRQTLGQGPEFLTYFQNEAQLEKSRLLSDRFSAERPKGSFSTLEIQRTEQGDSAMYLCASSLVGRPGGVADEQFFGPGTRLTVL.

The rearrangement uses TRBV6-1 and TRBJ2-7, with D tentatively TRBD2 (6 bases). Per the germline V gene, CDR1 is MNHNS and CDR2 is SASEGT. The V and J ends lost 8 bases and 6 bases respectively, with 20 bases between them. This CDR3 has 14 residues. CDR3 sequence (DNA): TGTGCCAGCCATCCCGGGACTCCAAAATCCGAGCAGTACTTC. Protein product: CASHPGTPKSEQYF.

V and J are TRBV5-1 and TRBJ2-2, with D possibly being TRBD1 (6 bases). The ends were cut back, 1 base at V and 1 base at J, with 14 bases in the middle. Germline V gene data show CDR1 as SGHRS and CDR2 as YFSETQ. The CDR3 spans 17 residues. The CDR3 nucleotides are TGCGCCAGCAGCTTGATGGGGTTACAGGGGAACACCGGGGAGCTGTTTTTT. Amino acids: CASSLMGLQGNTGELFF.

The CDR3 loop reads CASSKRDTPTDTQYF. The CDR3 coding sequence is TGTGCCAGCAGCAAACGGGACACCCCTACAGATACGCAGTATTTT. This chain uses TRBV28 with TRBJ2-3; D is possibly TRBD1 (6 bases). V lost 6 bases and J 3 bases, leaving 16 bases between the germline ends. CDR1 is MDHEN, CDR2 SYDVKM, per germline. The CDR3 consists of 15 residues. The complete variable domain, with remaining parts taken from reference TRBV28 and TRBJ2-3, reads DVKVTQSSRYLVKRTGEKVFLECVQDMDHENMFWYRQDPGLGLRLIYFSYDVKMKEKGDIPEGYSVSREKKERFSLILESASTNQTSMYLCASSKRDTPTDTQYFGPGTRLTVL.

This sequence joins TRBV6-1 and TRBJ1-5; D is possibly TRBD1 (5 bases). Per germline, CDR1 MNHNS and CDR2 SASEGT. The CDR3 is 13 amino acids. For the CDR3, the DNA is TGTGGAACAGGAGATTTTAGCAATCAGCCCCAGCATTTT. Its translation is CGTGDFSNQPQHF.

V gene TRBV4-2 combines with J gene TRBJ2-5; 14 nucleotides agree with TRBD2. J lost 1 base, V lost 1 base, and 8 bases had no gene match. The CDR3 contains 19 residues. CDR1 is LGHNA and CDR2 is YNFKEQ in the germline V gene. In nucleotides, the CDR3 is TGTGCCAGCAGCCAAGGGTTGGGGACTAGCGGGAGCCTCCAAGAGACCCAGTACTTC. Its protein product is CASSQGLGTSGSLQETQYF.

The rearrangement joins TRBV18 to TRBJ1-1; a weak D match, TRBD1 (6 bases). V gave up 3 bases and J gave up 0 bases, with 17 bases separating them. Germline V gene data show CDR1 as KGHSH and CDR2 as LQKENI. This CDR3 has 17 amino acids. The chain's CDR3 is CASSPLPQGTLNTEAFF. DNA of the CDR3: TGTGCCAGCTCACCCCTACCCCAGGGGACCTTGAACACTGAAGCTTTCTTT.

The chain combines TRBV10-3 with TRBJ2-7, with 10 bases identical to TRBD2. Germline CDR1 reads ENHRY; CDR2 reads SYGVKD. This CDR3 region has 15 residues. After removal of 6 bases from V and 3 bases from J, the junction contained 8 bases not matched to a gene. The CDR3 DNA follows: TGTGCCATCAGCCCCCGACTAGCGGGCCACTACGAGCAGTACTTC. It codes for CAISPRLAGHYEQYF.

The chain's CDR3 is CASSSGTGANVLTF. The CDR3 DNA reads as TGTGCCAGCAGTTCAGGGACTGGGGCCAACGTCCTGACTTTC. This chain connects TRBV28 to TRBJ2-6, with D possibly being TRBD1 (5 bases). V dropped 4 bases and J dropped 2 bases, with 6 bases sitting between them. Looked up from germline, CDR1 is MDHEN and CDR2 is SYDVKM. This CDR3 contains 14 residues. The full variable domain, its missing parts supplied by reference TRBV28 and TRBJ2-6, is DVKVTQSSRYLVKRTGEKVFLECVQDMDHENMFWYRQDPGLGLRLIYFSYDVKMKEKGDIPEGYSVSREKKERFSLILESASTNQTSMYLCASSSGTGANVLTFGAGSRLTVL.

V and J are TRBV5-1 and TRBJ1-2, with 7 bases that match TRBD1. The germline V gene has CDR1 SGHRS and CDR2 YFSETQ. This CDR3 is 12 amino acids long. Trimming cost V 5 bases and J 4 bases; bases outside gene matches: 2. CDR3 residues: CASRDRVYGYTF. As DNA, the CDR3 is TGCGCCAGCAGAGACAGGGTCTATGGCTACACCTTC.

V is TRBV5-1 and J is TRBJ1-1; no definite D call. The ends were cut back, 0 bases at V and 4 bases at J, with 10 bases in the middle. Germline V CDR1 and CDR2: SGHRS, YFSETQ. The CDR3 loop spans 14 amino acids. This chain's CDR3 is CASSLGPSGTEAFF. The CDR3 DNA sequence: TGCGCCAGCAGCTTGGGACCATCGGGCACTGAAGCTTTCTTT.

The CDR3, as DNA: TGTGCCAGCAGAAGGGGGCAAGGCTATGGCTACACCTTC. It translates to CASRRGQGYGYTF. The gene calls are TRBV27 and TRBJ1-2; 7 nucleotides match TRBD1. The CDR3 runs to 13 residues. V dropped 6 bases and J dropped 4; count of bases not matched to a gene: 5. Germline V gene lookup returns CDR1 MNHEY and CDR2 SMNVEV (reference sequence).

The chain combines TRBV7-8 with TRBJ2-7, with D perhaps TRBD2 (5 bases). The V and J ends lost 5 bases and 1 base respectively, with 9 bases between them. This CDR3 has 13 amino acids. Germline CDR1 is SGHVS and CDR2 is FQNEAQ. CDR3 sequence reads: CASSRRGSYEQYF. The CDR3 DNA is TGTGCCAGCAGCAGACGGGGATCCTACGAGCAGTACTTC.

This sequence joins TRBV28 and TRBJ1-4, with D maybe TRBD1 (5 bases). CDR3 size: 19 residues. Germline-derived CDR1 and CDR2 are MDHEN and SYDVKM. The ends were cut back, 8 bases at V and 0 bases at J, with 25 bases in the middle. CDR3 DNA sequence: TGTGCCAGCTCTCAAAACAGGATTTTCTCCCTGGCAACTAATGAAAAACTGTTTTTT. Translation gives CASSQNRIFSLATNEKLFF.